Presented here are 29 T cell receptor beta chains from one specimen sequenced in a study of cytomegalovirus exposure and HLA in healthy donors. Researchers ran the PCR with 60 Vbeta and 13 Jbeta primers. Measured with immunoSEQ multiplex PCR; TCRdb has only the in-frame clones, and not every one. The sample records fewer than 150,000 clones, around 75% being singletons. The sample comprised PBMCs. These receptor sequences come from a female donor in good health and CMV-seronegative.

The gene calls are TRBV11-2 and TRBJ2-5, with TRBD1 matching 10 bases. V lost 1 base to trimming and J lost 5 bases; unmatched junction nucleotides: 4. The CDR3 covers 15 residues. Germline-derived CDR1 and CDR2 are SGHAT and FQNNGV. The CDR3 DNA follows: TGTGCCAGCAGCTTAGGAGACAGGGGGCAGGAGACCCAGTACTTC. Residues: CASSLGDRGQETQYF.

The genes are TRBV7-2 and TRBJ2-1; TRBD2 matches 11 bases. CDR1 and CDR2 (germline): SGHTA, FQGNSA. J gave up 3 bases and V 3 bases, and 1 base lay outside the gene matches. The CDR3 spans 15 residues. CDR3 in DNA: TGTGCCAGCAGCTTGACTAGCGGGAACTACAATGAGCAGTTCTTC. The encoded protein is CASSLTSGNYNEQFF.

The J gene is TRBJ1-2, the V gene TRBV7-9, with 8 bases aligning to TRBD1. This CDR3 region has 12 residues. Trimming cost V 8 bases and J 3 bases; bases outside gene matches: 2. CDR1 SEHNR and CDR2 FQNEAQ come from the germline V gene (reference sequence). The CDR3: CASDRGDYGYTF. The CDR3 DNA reads as TGTGCCAGCGACAGGGGCGACTATGGCTACACCTTC.

The CDR3 loop is CASRTGSNQPQHF. The CDR3 nucleotides read TGTGCCAGCAGGACAGGGAGCAATCAGCCCCAGCATTTT. This chain joins TRBV2 and TRBJ1-5; 7 bases fit TRBD1. The CDR3 has 13 residues. Germline V CDR1 and CDR2: SNHLY, FYNNEI. The V gene end was trimmed by 6 bases and the J gene end by 1 base; junction bases not matched to a gene: 0.

J is TRBJ1-2 and V is TRBV6-1; 8 bases fit TRBD1. CDR3 length: 13 residues. Trimming took 6 bases from V and 1 from J; bases not matched to a gene: 1. CDR1 and CDR2 (germline): MNHNS, SASEGT. The CDR3 region has the DNA TGTGCCAGCAGGGACAGGGATAACTATGGCTACACCTTC. It codes for CASRDRDNYGYTF.

The rearrangement links TRBV2 to TRBJ1-2; D is undetermined. The V end lost 1 base, the J end lost 5 bases, and 17 bases lay between the germline ends. The CDR3 loop spans 16 amino acids. Per the germline V gene, CDR1 is SNHLY and CDR2 is FYNNEI. CDR3 protein: CASSEEPWSLTYGYTF. CDR3 bases: TGTGCCAGCAGTGAAGAACCCTGGTCCCTCACTTATGGCTACACCTTC.

The chain employs TRBV6-5 and TRBJ2-7; TRBD1 might be the D (6 bases). Between the trimmed V and J ends, which lost 2 bases and 4 bases, there was a span of 18 bases. The CDR3 runs 16 residues. The germline gives CDR1 MNHEY, CDR2 SVGAGI. The CDR3 region is CASSYPHSTGQYEQYF. CDR3 in DNA: TGTGCCAGCAGTTACCCCCATTCTACGGGACAATACGAGCAGTACTTC.

This chain connects TRBV15 to TRBJ2-2; maybe TRBD2 (6 bases). The germline V gene encodes CDR1 LNHNV and CDR2 YYDKDF (reference sequence). Trimming shortened V by 3 bases and J by 4 bases, and 9 bases separated the two germline ends. This CDR3 comprises 14 residues. CDR3 amino acids: CATSRGDFTGELFF. For the CDR3, the DNA is TGTGCCACCAGCAGGGGGGACTTCACCGGGGAGCTGTTTTTT.

The chain joins TRBV29-1 to TRBJ1-1; D call uncertain. Trimming removed 4 bases from V and 1 base from J, with 19 bases in between. The length of the CDR3 is 16 residues. Per the germline V gene, CDR1 is SQVTM and CDR2 is ANQGSEA. The CDR3 DNA sequence: TGCAGCGTTGGGGTCGGGGTCTATATAGGGAACACTGAAGCTTTCTTT. Amino acid sequence: CSVGVGVYIGNTEAFF.

This clone has only one observation. The chain uses TRBV4-1 and TRBJ2-6; 9 nucleotides agree with TRBD1. The germline CDR1 and CDR2 sequences are MGHRA and YSYEKL. V shed 3 bases, J shed 4 bases, and the junction held 16 bases outside the gene matches. This CDR3 is built from 20 residues. Here the CDR3 DNA reads TGCGCCAGCAGCCACCCGGGGGACAGGGTCTTGTTGAGGGGGGCCAACGTCCTGACTTTC. Translation: CASSHPGDRVLLRGANVLTF.

The chain carries TRBV2 and TRBJ1-2, with no clear D. Trimming pared 9 bases from V and 4 bases from J, leaving 9 bases between. CDR1 and CDR2 (germline): SNHLY, FYNNEI. This CDR3 spans 11 amino acids. DNA of the CDR3: TGTGCCAGTTCATCCGGCTATGGCTACACCTTC. Translating it yields CASSSGYGYTF.

This clone was recorded once. J is TRBJ2-3 and V is TRBV9; TRBD2 agrees at 10 bases. Germline-derived CDR1 and CDR2 are SGDLS and YYNGEE. There are 17 residues in the CDR3. V was clipped by 2 bases and J by 2 bases; unmatched bases: 8. This CDR3 is CASSVDGLAVTTDTQYF. The CDR3 DNA reads as TGTGCCAGCAGCGTGGACGGACTAGCGGTGACCACAGATACGCAGTATTTT.

The count of this clone is one. The chain joins TRBV29-1 to TRBJ1-2; D unresolved. Germline-derived CDR1 and CDR2 are SQVTM and ANQGSEA. V lost 6 bases, J lost 2 bases, and 4 bases lay in between. The CDR3 is 10 amino acids. As DNA, the CDR3 is TGCAGCGTCGAGAACTATGGCTACACCTTC. Protein sequence: CSVENYGYTF. Full variable domain (remainder filled in from reference TRBV29-1 and TRBJ1-2): SAVISQKPSRDICQRGTSLTIQCQVDSQVTMMFWYRQQPGQSLTLIATANQGSEATYESGFVIDKFPISRPNLTFSTLTVSNMSPEDSSIYLCSVENYGYTFGSGTRLTVV.

This rearrangement joins TRBV5-1 to TRBJ2-7; D call uncertain. The V end was cut by 0 bases, the J end by 1 base, with 11 bases between. The CDR3 has 15 amino acids. CDR1 and CDR2 from the germline V gene are SGHRS and YFSETQ. In nucleotides, the CDR3 is TGCGCCAGCAGCTTGGATGGAGTTGGATCCTACGAGCAGTACTTC. This translates into CASSLDGVGSYEQYF.

The chain has TRBV27 and TRBJ2-7; 9 bases are a match to TRBD1. This CDR3 comprises 15 residues. V dropped 8 bases and J dropped 4; count of bases not matched to a gene: 12. Germline V gene lookup returns CDR1 MNHEY and CDR2 SMNVEV (reference sequence). The CDR3 DNA is TGTGCCAGCCGATTAAAAGGGACAGGGCTATACGAGCAGTACTTC. The encoded protein is CASRLKGTGLYEQYF.

This sequence joins TRBV5-1 and TRBJ2-1; 14 bases align to TRBD2. Germline loops: CDR1 SGHRS, CDR2 YFSETQ. The CDR3 runs 15 residues. V lost 4 bases and J lost 7; bases outside the gene matches: 4. CDR3: CASSRLAGGGNEQFF. The CDR3 DNA sequence: TGCGCCAGCAGCCGACTAGCGGGAGGGGGAAATGAGCAGTTCTTC.

The rearrangement links TRBV28 to TRBJ1-1, with D possibly being TRBD1 (6 bases). V shed 9 bases and J shed 2 bases, with 19 bases lying between them. CDR1 is MDHEN, CDR2 SYDVKM, per germline. The CDR3 length is 15 residues. The CDR3 loop is CASPPPQGINTEAFF. The CDR3 bases are TGTGCCAGTCCCCCCCCGCAGGGGATTAACACTGAAGCTTTCTTT. The complete variable domain, with remaining parts taken from reference TRBV28 and TRBJ1-1, reads DVKVTQSSRYLVKRTGEKVFLECVQDMDHENMFWYRQDPGLGLRLIYFSYDVKMKEKGDIPEGYSVSREKKERFSLILESASTNQTSMYLCASPPPQGINTEAFFGQGTRLTVV.

Only one count was recorded for this clone. This chain uses TRBV5-6 with TRBJ2-1; a possible D gene is TRBD2 (6 bases). V was trimmed by 1 base and J by 7 bases, leaving 9 bases between them. This CDR3 is built from 13 residues. Germline values: CDR1 SGHDT, CDR2 YYEEEE. Here the CDR3 DNA reads TGTGCCAGCAGCTTGTTGCGGGATAATGAGCAGTTCTTC. Translated: CASSLLRDNEQFF.

This rearrangement joins TRBV7-2 to TRBJ2-7; D not certain. This CDR3 region has 14 residues. The germline CDR1 and CDR2 sequences are SGHTA and FQGNSA. Trimming stripped 1 base from V and 1 base from J, with 8 bases between. The CDR3 protein is CASSLGSGSYEQYF. CDR3 nucleotide sequence: TGTGCCAGCAGCTTAGGCTCGGGTTCCTACGAGCAGTACTTC.

The V call is TRBV27, the J call TRBJ2-1; unclear D gene. The CDR3 is 13 amino acids. Trimming left V 2 bases short and J 10 bases short, with 12 bases between. Germline CDR1 and CDR2: MNHEY and SMNVEV (reference sequence). The CDR3 loop reads CASSLVLAGEQFF. DNA of the CDR3: TGTGCCAGCAGTTTAGTACTGGCCGGGGAGCAGTTCTTC.

This rearrangement joins TRBV29-1 to TRBJ2-7; D might be TRBD1 (5 bases). With 4 bases removed from V and 7 bases from J, the gap between germline ends came to 14 bases. The CDR3 is made up of 12 amino acids. Per germline, CDR1 SQVTM and CDR2 ANQGSEA. CDR3 protein: CSVVGRLLEQYF. The CDR3, as DNA: TGCAGCGTTGTGGGGCGCTTGCTGGAGCAGTACTTC.

The chain links TRBV10-2 to TRBJ2-7; tentative D call: TRBD2 (6 bases). V was clipped by 6 bases and J by 3 bases, with 15 bases between them. Germline V gene data show CDR1 as WSHSY and CDR2 as SAAADI. The CDR3 is 14 amino acids. CDR3 sequence reads: CASSDLRDRYEQYF. DNA for the CDR3: TGCGCCAGCAGCGATTTGCGGGACCGCTACGAGCAGTACTTC.

In the case of this clone: The junction and the germline gene differ at one end; a read error may be behind it. The chain recombines TRBV11-2 with TRBJ2-7, with 9 bases aligning to TRBD1. This CDR3 has 11 amino acids. Germline values: CDR1 SGHAT, CDR2 FQNNGV. DNA for the CDR3: TGTGCCAGCAGCTCCTCCGGGACAGGGTGGTTC. Residues: CASSSSGTGWF.

The genes are TRBV6-1 and TRBJ1-1, with 7 bases fitting TRBD1. CDR1 and CDR2 from the germline V gene are MNHNS and SASEGT. The V and J ends lost 3 bases and 1 base, in that order; junction bases with no gene match: 8. The CDR3 covers 16 residues. The CDR3 loop is CASSEEGQVPNTEAFF. For the CDR3, the DNA is TGTGCCAGCAGTGAGGAAGGACAGGTTCCGAACACTGAAGCTTTCTTT.

The V gene is TRBV29-1, the J gene TRBJ2-7; weak D call: TRBD1 (7 bases). V gave up 3 bases and J gave up 6 bases, with 15 bases separating them. This CDR3 comprises 13 residues. Germline assignment: CDR1 SQVTM and CDR2 ANQGSEA. The CDR3 DNA reads TGCAGCGTTGACATGCGGCAGGGGGGCGAGCAGTACTTC. This codes for CSVDMRQGGEQYF.

The chain joins TRBV6-1 to TRBJ1-2; tentatively, D is TRBD1 (6 bases). Trimming took 4 bases from V and 7 from J, leaving 10 bases between them. Germline values: CDR1 MNHNS, CDR2 SASEGT. This CDR3 spans 12 amino acids. The CDR3 sequence: CASSGGGVGYTF. The DNA of the CDR3 is TGTGCCAGCAGTGGAGGGGGGGTTGGCTACACCTTC.

The chain links TRBV2 to TRBJ1-1; perhaps TRBD1 as D (6 bases). Trimming pared 3 bases from V and 1 base from J, leaving 9 bases between. Germline loops: CDR1 SNHLY, CDR2 FYNNEI. The CDR3 covers 14 residues. CDR3 protein: CASSEAGENTEAFF. The CDR3 DNA reads TGTGCCAGCAGTGAGGCAGGGGAGAACACTGAAGCTTTCTTT.

This clone was detected a few times. The V gene is TRBV5-6, the J gene TRBJ1-3, with TRBD1 as a possible D gene (5 bases). Trimming took 0 bases from V and 0 from J, leaving 16 bases between them. This CDR3 is 18 amino acids long. Germline V gene sequence: CDR1 SGHDT, CDR2 YYEEEE. CDR3 loop: CASSLGAGPLSSGNTIYF. The DNA for the CDR3 is TGTGCCAGCAGCTTGGGGGCGGGACCGCTGAGCTCTGGAAACACCATATATTTT. The variable domain in full, with the rest retrieved from reference TRBV5-6 and TRBJ1-3, is DAGVTQSPTHLIKTRGQQVTLRCSPKSGHDTVSWYQQALGQGPQFIFQYYEEEERQRGNFPDRFSGHQFPNYSSELNVNALLLGDSALYLCASSLGAGPLSSGNTIYFGEGSWLTVV.

The V gene is TRBV30, the J gene TRBJ1-5; no clear D gene. The CDR3 is 12 residues long. Germline-derived CDR1 and CDR2 are GTSNPN and SVGIG (reference sequence). The CDR3 DNA follows: TGTTTGGTACTTTATAGCAATCAGCCCCAGCATTTT. Amino acid sequence: CLVLYSNQPQHF.